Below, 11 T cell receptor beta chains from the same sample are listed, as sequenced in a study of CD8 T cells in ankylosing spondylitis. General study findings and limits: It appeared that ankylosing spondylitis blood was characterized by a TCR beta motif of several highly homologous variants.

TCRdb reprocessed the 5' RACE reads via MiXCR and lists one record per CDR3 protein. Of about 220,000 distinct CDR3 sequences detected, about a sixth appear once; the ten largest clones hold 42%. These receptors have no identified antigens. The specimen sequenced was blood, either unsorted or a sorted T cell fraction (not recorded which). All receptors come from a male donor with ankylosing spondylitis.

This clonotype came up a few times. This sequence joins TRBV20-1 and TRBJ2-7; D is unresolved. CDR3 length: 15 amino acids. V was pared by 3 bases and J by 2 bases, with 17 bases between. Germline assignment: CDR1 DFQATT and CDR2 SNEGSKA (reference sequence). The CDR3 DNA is TGCAGTGCTAGGATCGGGTCGCAGTTACCCTACGAGCAGTACTTC. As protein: CSARIGSQLPYEQYF.

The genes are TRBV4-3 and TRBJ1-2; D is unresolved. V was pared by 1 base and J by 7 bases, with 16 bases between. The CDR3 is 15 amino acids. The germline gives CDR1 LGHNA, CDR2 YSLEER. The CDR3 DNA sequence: TGCGCCAGCAGCCAAGCTGAGACGATTAGCGGTGGCTACACCTTC. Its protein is CASSQAETISGGYTF.

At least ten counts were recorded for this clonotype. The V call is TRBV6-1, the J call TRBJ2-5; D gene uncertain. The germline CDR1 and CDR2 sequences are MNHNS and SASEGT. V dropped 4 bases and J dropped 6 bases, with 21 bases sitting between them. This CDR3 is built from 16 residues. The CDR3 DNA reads TGTGCCAGCAGTGCCTCGGCCCCCAGTATAATTAAGACCCAGTACTTC. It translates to CASSASAPSIIKTQYF.

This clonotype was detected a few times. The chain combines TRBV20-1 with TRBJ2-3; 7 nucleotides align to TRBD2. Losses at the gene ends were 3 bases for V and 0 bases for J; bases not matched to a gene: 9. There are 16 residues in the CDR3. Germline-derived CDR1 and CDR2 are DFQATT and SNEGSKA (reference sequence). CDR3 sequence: CSAREGLADSTDTQYF. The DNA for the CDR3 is TGCAGTGCTAGGGAGGGGCTAGCGGATAGCACAGATACGCAGTATTTT.

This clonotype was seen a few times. This CDR3 is CSVDLQGYTGELFF. CDR3 bases: TGCAGCGTTGATCTGCAGGGTTACACCGGGGAGCTGTTTTTT. The chain is built from TRBV29-1 and TRBJ2-2, with TRBD1 as a possible D gene (5 bases). This CDR3 is built from 14 residues. Looked up from germline, CDR1 is SQVTM and CDR2 is ANQGSEA. Trimming removed 3 bases from V and 3 bases from J, with 11 bases in between.

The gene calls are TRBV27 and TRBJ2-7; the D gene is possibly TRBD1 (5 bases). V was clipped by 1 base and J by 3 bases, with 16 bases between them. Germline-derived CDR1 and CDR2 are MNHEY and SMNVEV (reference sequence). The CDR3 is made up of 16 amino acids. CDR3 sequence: CASSLFPAGMFYEQYF. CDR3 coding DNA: TGTGCCAGCAGTTTATTCCCAGCAGGGATGTTCTACGAGCAGTACTTC.

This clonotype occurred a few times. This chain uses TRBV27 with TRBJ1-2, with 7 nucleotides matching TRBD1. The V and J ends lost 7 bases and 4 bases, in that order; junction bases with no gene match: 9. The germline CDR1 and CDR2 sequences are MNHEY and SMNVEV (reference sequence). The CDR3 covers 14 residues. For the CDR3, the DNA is TGTGCCAGCAAAGGACAGGATTTAGGCTATGGCTACACCTTC. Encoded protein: CASKGQDLGYGYTF.

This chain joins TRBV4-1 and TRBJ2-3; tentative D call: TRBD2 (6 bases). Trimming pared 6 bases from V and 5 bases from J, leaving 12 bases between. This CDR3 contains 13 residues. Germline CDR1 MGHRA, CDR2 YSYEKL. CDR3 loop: CASRGVGGDTQYF. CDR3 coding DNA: TGCGCCAGCAGGGGAGTGGGGGGAGATACGCAGTATTTT.

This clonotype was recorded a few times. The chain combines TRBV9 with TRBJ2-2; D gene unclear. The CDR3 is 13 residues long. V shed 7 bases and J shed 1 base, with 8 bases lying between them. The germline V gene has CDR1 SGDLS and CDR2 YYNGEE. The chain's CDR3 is CASLEMNTGELFF. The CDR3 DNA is TGTGCCAGCCTCGAGATGAACACCGGGGAGCTGTTTTTT.

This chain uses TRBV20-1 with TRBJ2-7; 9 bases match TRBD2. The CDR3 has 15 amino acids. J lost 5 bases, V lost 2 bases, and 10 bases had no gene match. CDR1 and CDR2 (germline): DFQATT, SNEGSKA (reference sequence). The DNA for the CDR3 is TGCAGTGCTAGATACCCAGCGGGAGGCCCCAACGAGCAGTACTTC. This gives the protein CSARYPAGGPNEQYF.

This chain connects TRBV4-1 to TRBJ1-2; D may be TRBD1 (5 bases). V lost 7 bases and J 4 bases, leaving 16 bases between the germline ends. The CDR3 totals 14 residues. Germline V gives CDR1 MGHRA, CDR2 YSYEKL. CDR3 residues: CASNPRGGSYGYTF. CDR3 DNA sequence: TGCGCCAGCAACCCTCGTGGGGGAAGCTATGGCTACACCTTC.